This entry features one T cell receptor (beta chain) sequence. What it binds is unknown. The method was immunoSEQ multiplex PCR; TCRdb's version includes in-frame clones alone and lacks a portion of them. The sample lists about 77,000 clones, roughly 85% occurring once. Germline lookup yields CDR1 WNHNN and CDR2 SYGVQD (reference sequence). The CDR3 runs to 10 residues. V was shortened by 1 base and J by 5 bases, with 0 bases between the two germline ends. Autoimmune disease history or systemic immunosuppression was exclusionary. The record originates from a study of OX40 agonist ivuxolimab in advanced cancers. Study details: Ivuxolimab is an agonistic anti-OX40 (CD134) antibody, and patients were treated with it. Overall study results and limits: Expanded clones were, on average, more numerous among CD8+ T cells than CD4+. Clonal expansion from baseline to week 6 occurred in both CD4+ and CD8+ T cells.

The input for sequencing was CD4+ or CD8+ T cells sorted from blood, taken in a trial of the OX40 agonist ivuxolimab. The clonotype comes from an adult with an advanced solid tumor such as melanoma, head and neck, liver or kidney cancer. This rearrangement joins TRBV10-1 to TRBJ2-7; D gene unclear. This chain's CDR3 is CASSEYEQYF. The CDR3 coding sequence is TGCGCCAGCAGTGAGTACGAGCAGTACTTC.